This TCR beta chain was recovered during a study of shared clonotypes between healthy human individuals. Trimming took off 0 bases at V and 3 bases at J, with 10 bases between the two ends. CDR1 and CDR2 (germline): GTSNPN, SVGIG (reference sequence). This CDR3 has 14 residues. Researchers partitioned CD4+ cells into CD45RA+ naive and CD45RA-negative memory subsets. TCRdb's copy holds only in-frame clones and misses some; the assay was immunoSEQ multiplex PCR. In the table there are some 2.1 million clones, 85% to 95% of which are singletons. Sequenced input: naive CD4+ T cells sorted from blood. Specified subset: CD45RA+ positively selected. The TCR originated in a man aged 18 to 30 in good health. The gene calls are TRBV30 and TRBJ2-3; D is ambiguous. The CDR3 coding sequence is TGTGCCTGGAGTGTACGATCATATACAGATACGCAGTATTTT. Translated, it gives CAWSVRSYTDTQYF.